A selection of T cell receptor beta chains follows, all from one sample in a study of shared clonotypes between healthy human individuals. TCRdb keeps only in-frame clones here, not all; method: immunoSEQ multiplex PCR. The repertoire consists of 2 million to 2.5 million clones, with roughly 96% occurring once and the leading ten covering more than 0.1%. Sequencing input: naive CD4+ T cells sorted from blood. Receptors originate from a man between 18 and 35 years old in good health. CDR3s include the opening cysteine and the closing phenylalanine or tryptophan. Fields, in order: D gene, V gene, J gene, clone size, CDR3 DNA, CDR3 protein. The D gene is left open where the match is weak. Rows may omit the clone size; those that give it use once, few, many or a size class.

d_call: TRBD1
v_call: TRBV28
j_call: TRBJ2-3
clone_size: NA
cdr3_nt: TGTGCCAGCAGTTCGGCACCGGGACAGGGGCAGTATTTT
cdr3_aa: CASSSAPGQGQYF

d_call: TRBD1
v_call: TRBV28
j_call: TRBJ2-7
clone_size: NA
cdr3_nt: TGTGCCAGCAGTCCTCCCGGGACAGGGATCTACGAGCAGTACTTC
cdr3_aa: CASSPPGTGIYEQYF

d_call: NA
v_call: TRBV6-1
j_call: TRBJ1-2
clone_size: NA
cdr3_nt: TGTGCCAGCCAGGTGGCCGACCGTAACTATGGCTACACCTTC
cdr3_aa: CASQVADRNYGYTF

d_call: NA
v_call: TRBV2
j_call: TRBJ2-3
clone_size: NA
cdr3_nt: TGTGCCAGCAGTGAGCGATCTAGCACAGATACGCAGTATTTT
cdr3_aa: CASSERSSTDTQYF

d_call: NA
v_call: TRBV18
j_call: TRBJ1-2
clone_size: once
cdr3_nt: TGTGCCAGCTCACCACCTTCTACGGGCTATGGCTACACCTTC
cdr3_aa: CASSPPSTGYGYTF

d_call: NA
v_call: TRBV6-5
j_call: TRBJ1-2
clone_size: once
cdr3_nt: TGTGCCAGCAGTTATCAGGGTTACGGTGGCTACACCTTC
cdr3_aa: CASSYQGYGGYTF

d_call: TRBD2
v_call: TRBV30
j_call: TRBJ2-7
clone_size: NA
cdr3_nt: TGTGCCTGGGCAGCCTCCCGGGGGGGCCGATACGAGCAGTACTTC
cdr3_aa: CAWAASRGGRYEQYF

d_call: TRBD1
v_call: TRBV27
j_call: TRBJ1-3
clone_size: NA
cdr3_nt: TGTGCCAGCAGAGATCGGACAGGCCTCCTCTCTGGAAACACCATATATTTT
cdr3_aa: CASRDRTGLLSGNTIYF

d_call: NA
v_call: TRBV7-2
j_call: TRBJ2-3
clone_size: NA
cdr3_nt: TGTGCCAGCAGCTTCGGTCTGGGCACAGATACGCAGTATTTT
cdr3_aa: CASSFGLGTDTQYF

d_call: TRBD2
v_call: TRBV11-3
j_call: TRBJ2-7
clone_size: NA
cdr3_nt: TGTGCCAGCAGCCTAGGGCAGTCCCTAGCGGACGAGCAGTACTTC
cdr3_aa: CASSLGQSLADEQYF

d_call: TRBD2
v_call: TRBV9
j_call: TRBJ2-3
clone_size: NA
cdr3_nt: TGTGCCAGCAGCGTAATAGCGGGGGGACAAACAGATACGCAGTATTTT
cdr3_aa: CASSVIAGGQTDTQYF

d_call: NA
v_call: TRBV10-2
j_call: TRBJ1-6
clone_size: NA
cdr3_nt: TGCGCCAGCAGTGAGCCCAGGGCAAAATATAATTCACCCCTCCACTTT
cdr3_aa: CASSEPRAKYNSPLHF

d_call: NA
v_call: TRBV6-1
j_call: TRBJ2-5
clone_size: NA
cdr3_nt: TGTGCCAGCAGTGACCACGAGACCCAGTACTTC
cdr3_aa: CASSDHETQYF

d_call: NA
v_call: TRBV6-6
j_call: TRBJ1-2
clone_size: NA
cdr3_nt: TGTGCCAGCACCCGAGTCGATGGCTATGGCTACACCTTC
cdr3_aa: CASTRVDGYGYTF

d_call: NA
v_call: TRBV7-6
j_call: TRBJ1-6
clone_size: NA
cdr3_nt: TGTGCCAGCAGCTTCCGGGTCGATAATTCACCCCTCCACTTT
cdr3_aa: CASSFRVDNSPLHF

d_call: NA
v_call: TRBV7-8
j_call: TRBJ1-1
clone_size: NA
cdr3_nt: TGTGCCAGCAGCTTAGATCGGTGGGGGGACACTGAAGCTTTCTTT
cdr3_aa: CASSLDRWGDTEAFF

d_call: NA
v_call: TRBV6-5
j_call: TRBJ2-7
clone_size: NA
cdr3_nt: TGTGCCAGCAGTTACCGGGACAAATCGTCCTACGAGCAGTACTTC
cdr3_aa: CASSYRDKSSYEQYF

d_call: NA
v_call: TRBV19
j_call: TRBJ1-5
clone_size: NA
cdr3_nt: TGTGCCAGTAATGACGGGGGGGTCAATCAGCCCCAGCATTTT
cdr3_aa: CASNDGGVNQPQHF

d_call: NA
v_call: TRBV6-5
j_call: TRBJ1-3
clone_size: NA
cdr3_nt: TGTGCCAGCAGTTACTCCGGGGGGGACACCATATATTTT
cdr3_aa: CASSYSGGDTIYF

d_call: TRBD1
v_call: TRBV19
j_call: TRBJ1-2
clone_size: NA
cdr3_nt: TGTGCCAGTAGTACCAGACAGGGAATATATGGCTACACCTTC
cdr3_aa: CASSTRQGIYGYTF

d_call: NA
v_call: TRBV29-1
j_call: TRBJ1-1
clone_size: NA
cdr3_nt: TGCAGCGTTGTTCGGGTAGGAGCTGAAGCTTTCTTT
cdr3_aa: CSVVRVGAEAFF

d_call: NA
v_call: TRBV11-2
j_call: TRBJ1-6
clone_size: once
cdr3_nt: TGTGCCAGCAGCTTAGGTCGGGGACCAAATTCACCCCTCCACTTT
cdr3_aa: CASSLGRGPNSPLHF

d_call: TRBD1
v_call: TRBV5-4
j_call: TRBJ1-2
clone_size: NA
cdr3_nt: TGTGCCAGCAGCTCTAGCCCCGGGACAGATTCCATGAGTGGCTACACCTTC
cdr3_aa: CASSSSPGTDSMSGYTF

d_call: NA
v_call: TRBV7-2
j_call: TRBJ2-7
clone_size: NA
cdr3_nt: TGTGCCAGCAGCTTAAGGAGGCAGGGGCGCGACGAGCAGTACTTC
cdr3_aa: CASSLRRQGRDEQYF

d_call: NA
v_call: TRBV11-2
j_call: TRBJ1-6
clone_size: few
cdr3_nt: TGTGCCAGCAGCCCAACTAGTCCACCCCTCCACTTT
cdr3_aa: CASSPTSPPLHF

d_call: NA
v_call: TRBV11-3
j_call: TRBJ2-7
clone_size: NA
cdr3_nt: TGTGCCAGCAGCTCCGGACCCTACGAGCAGTACTTC
cdr3_aa: CASSSGPYEQYF